This T cell receptor beta chain was identified during a study of cytomegalovirus exposure and HLA in healthy donors. General observations from the study: Being productive about 87% or about 30% of the time was typical of most TCR beta V segments in an earlier analysis.

The trim removed 7 bases at V and 1 base at J, leaving 2 bases unmatched. The CDR3 consists of 13 residues. CDR1 is SNHLY, CDR2 FYNNEI, per germline. In regard to this clone: Its antigen remains unknown.

The PCR was carried out with 60 Vbeta primers and 13 Jbeta primers. Using immunoSEQ multiplex PCR, the repertoire was profiled, and TCRdb retains in-frame clones only, with some absent. In total, the table holds some 30,000 clones. The rearrangement links TRBV2 to TRBJ2-5, with 8 bases matching TRBD2. The sequenced sample consisted of PBMCs. The source is a man aged 35 to 55 in good health and CMV-seronegative. In DNA, the CDR3 is TGTGCCAGCATGCTAGCGGGCCAAGAGACCCAGTACTTC. This sequence encodes CASMLAGQETQYF.